This T cell receptor (beta chain) was retrieved from a study of blood T cell repertoires in COVID-19. Turning to the study itself: Sites in the United States, Italy and Spain provided acute and convalescent COVID-19 samples. PBMCs, B-cell-depleted T cells, or T cells provided the cDNA or gDNA that made up the material.

This CDR3 contains 15 residues. Trimming cost V 3 bases and J 6 bases; bases outside gene matches: 7. CDR1 and CDR2 from the germline V gene are SGHTA and FQGTGA. Per the original methods: Nucleated cell number was recorded as an estimate derived from reference gene primer amplification. Some clones are missing from TCRdb's copy, which holds only in-frame ones; the method was immunoSEQ multiplex PCR. D and trimming come from the DNA, and the V and J calls and clone size come from that table. The sample lists about 140,000 clones, less than 80% occurring once. Sequencing used peripheral blood. This chain joins TRBV7-3 and TRBJ2-3; 9 nucleotides align to TRBD1. The sequence was obtained from an elderly woman with active or convalescent COVID-19. In DNA form, the CDR3 reads TGTGCCAGCAGCTTTATGGACAGGGGAGGGGATACGCAGTATTTT. Residues: CASSFMDRGGDTQYF.